This entry concerns a single TCR beta chain. Its antigen is still unknown. Sequencing of TCR beta drew on CD8+ and CD4+ T cells from blood. TEMRA cells were FACS-enriched, unlike CD8+ and CD4+ T cells, which were negatively isolated. This sample was taken from a study of CD8 T cells in Susac syndrome. RNA amounts of about 0.5 to 1 ug underwent reverse transcription with random hexamers. Amplification of TCR beta CDR3 across 54 Vbeta and 13 Jbeta was performed with immunoSEQ multiplex PCR. From the immunoSEQ multiplex PCR reads, TCRdb called clonotypes with MiXCR, one entry per CDR3 protein. The sample carries about 400,000 distinct CDR3 sequences, approximately 85% recorded once. General study findings and limits: That the number of individuals in its TCR sequencing and HLA analysis was relatively small was acknowledged by the study.

Germline assignment: CDR1 MNHEY and CDR2 SMNVEV (reference sequence). V lost 8 bases, J lost 6 bases, and 23 bases lay in between. This CDR3 has 15 residues. Sequencing used CD8+ T cells from PBMCs. The receptor was isolated from a human donor with multiple sclerosis. The rearrangement joins TRBV27 to TRBJ2-7; perhaps TRBD2 as D (6 bases). CDR3 protein: CASGSGGEPLGEQYF. As DNA, the CDR3 is TGTGCCAGCGGCTCAGGCGGGGAACCCCTCGGCGAGCAGTACTTC.